A selection of T cell receptor beta chains follows, all from one sample in a study of cytomegalovirus exposure and HLA in healthy donors. The repertoire was sequenced with immunoSEQ multiplex PCR; TCRdb's copy has only in-frame clones and lacks some. The sample has about 190,000 clones; about four fifths are singletons. Sequencing used PBMCs. All receptors come from a man aged 35-49 years in good health and CMV-seropositive. Each CDR3 is given with its conserved first and last residue. D genes are given only for firm matches. The size of a clone is reported for some rows only, either as once, few or many, or as a class for expanded clones.

D	size	V	J	CDR3	DNA
TRBD2	-	TRBV5-1	TRBJ2-7	CASRTSGSSYEQYF	TGCGCCAGCAGAACTAGCGGGAGCTCCTACGAGCAGTACTTC
-	-	TRBV2	TRBJ2-3	CASSDRIRTDTQYF	TGTGCCAGCAGTGACAGGATAAGGACAGATACGCAGTATTTT
-	-	TRBV5-1	TRBJ2-7	CASSLPPGYEQYF	TGCGCCAGCAGCTTGCCACCGGGCTACGAGCAGTACTTC
-	-	TRBV5-1	TRBJ2-3	CASRGQGLTDTQYF	TGCGCCAGCCGAGGTCAGGGGTTGACTGATACGCAGTATTTT
TRBD1	few	TRBV5-1	TRBJ2-7	CASSLGRGPYEQYF	TGCGCCAGCAGCTTGGGCAGGGGGCCCTACGAGCAGTACTTC
-	-	TRBV5-1	TRBJ1-1	CASSLDGMNTEAFF	TGCGCCAGCAGCTTGGACGGGATGAACACTGAAGCTTTCTTT
TRBD1	few	TRBV7-6	TRBJ2-7	CASSAAQGLAEQYF	TGTGCCAGCAGCGCGGCACAGGGGCTCGCCGAGCAGTACTTC
TRBD1	-	TRBV4-1	TRBJ2-7	CASSPSEGQAYEQYF	TGCGCCAGCAGCCCCTCGGAGGGACAGGCTTACGAGCAGTACTTC
TRBD2	-	TRBV7-9	TRBJ2-4	CASSLRTSGSGNIQYF	TGTGCCAGCAGCTTAAGGACTAGCGGGAGTGGCAACATTCAGTACTTC
TRBD1	-	TRBV6-5	TRBJ1-2	CASSSTGARLYGYTF	TGTGCCAGCAGTTCCACAGGGGCCCGCCTTTATGGCTACACCTTC
-	many	TRBV4-2	TRBJ2-7	CASSQGQGGGLQYF	TGTGCCAGCAGCCAGGGGCAGGGGGGTGGCTTGCAGTACTTC
-	-	TRBV25-1	TRBJ2-6	CASSPGASGANVLTF	TGTGCCAGCAGCCCAGGGGCGTCTGGGGCCAACGTCCTGACTTTC
-	-	TRBV14	TRBJ2-7	CASSQKLNRYEQYF	TGTGCCAGCAGCCAAAAGCTGAACCGCTACGAGCAGTACTTC
TRBD2	-	TRBV27	TRBJ2-7	CASSRLASYEQYF	TGTGCCAGCAGTCGACTAGCCTCCTACGAGCAGTACTTC
TRBD2	-	TRBV27	TRBJ2-5	CASSSGGSLPQTQYF	TGTGCCAGCAGCAGTGGCGGGAGCCTTCCCCAGACCCAGTACTTC
-	-	TRBV29-1	TRBJ1-1	CSVEGRGDEAFF	TGCAGCGTTGAAGGTAGGGGTGATGAAGCTTTCTTT
TRBD2	-	TRBV9	TRBJ2-5	CASSVGGLEETQYF	TGTGCCAGCAGCGTAGGGGGACTAGAAGAGACCCAGTACTTC
-	-	TRBV6-5	TRBJ2-3	CASSYSGVGTDTQYF	TGTGCCAGCAGTTACTCCGGTGTCGGGACAGATACGCAGTATTTT
-	-	TRBV2	TRBJ1-1	CASSYSTGTEAFF	TGTGCCAGCAGTTACAGTACTGGCACTGAAGCTTTCTTT
-	-	TRBV5-6	TRBJ2-1	CASSLGARDEQFF	TGTGCCAGCAGCTTGGGGGCGCGGGATGAGCAGTTCTTC
-	-	TRBV30	TRBJ2-7	CAWSQQGSLEQYF	TGTGCCTGGAGTCAACAGGGAAGTCTCGAGCAGTACTTC
-	-	TRBV7-2	TRBJ2-3	CASSLVGGTDTQYF	TGTGCCAGCAGCTTAGTCGGGGGCACAGATACGCAGTATTTT
TRBD2	once	TRBV4-3	TRBJ2-3	CASSQGLATDTQYF	TGCGCCAGCAGCCAAGGACTAGCGACAGATACGCAGTATTTT
TRBD2	-	TRBV30	TRBJ2-1	CAWLAGGTYNEQFF	TGTGCCTGGCTAGCGGGAGGGACCTACAATGAGCAGTTCTTC
-	once	TRBV6-1	TRBJ2-7	CASGRLVYDEQYF	TGTGCCAGCGGCAGGTTGGTATATGACGAGCAGTACTTC
-	-	TRBV19	TRBJ2-7	CASSIHRPRGSYEQYF	TGTGCCAGTAGTATTCACCGACCGCGAGGGTCCTACGAGCAGTACTTC
TRBD1	-	TRBV11-3	TRBJ2-2	CASSLGTGNTGELFF	TGTGCCAGCAGCTTAGGGACAGGAAACACCGGGGAGCTGTTTTTT